These 21 T cell receptor beta chains were all obtained from the same sample, sequenced in a study of Ad26.COV2.S vaccination and SARS-CoV-2 variants. Sample treatment: some 20 received Ad26.COV2.S at low or high dose, single or two shots; 5 received placebo; per-sample allocation not given. Sampling occurred on day 63 after the first vaccine or placebo injection. Libraries were prepared by immunoSEQ multiplex PCR; TCRdb keeps only in-frame clonotypes and omits some of them. The repertoire holds about 350,000 clones, with 75% to 90% as singletons. Material: peripheral blood, obtained in a trial of Ad26.COV2.S vaccine versus placebo. The receptors shown here come from a person between 18 and 65 years old who received the Ad26.COV2.S COVID-19 vaccine or a placebo.

The chain uses TRBV7-9 and TRBJ1-5; D remains ambiguous. Trimming cost V 4 bases and J 3 bases, with 13 bases left between them. The CDR3 runs to 15 residues. The germline gives CDR1 SEHNR, CDR2 FQNEAQ (reference sequence). This CDR3 reads CASSSGIYDNQPQHF. The CDR3 coding sequence is TGTGCCAGCAGCTCAGGCATTTACGACAATCAGCCCCAGCATTTT.

This clone was counted a single time. CDR3: CATSYTVSGANVLTF. The CDR3 DNA reads TGTGCCACCAGTTACACAGTCTCTGGGGCCAACGTCCTGACTTTC. The V gene is TRBV15, the J gene TRBJ2-6, with D unresolved. Trimming shortened V by 6 bases and J by 0 bases, and 9 bases separated the two germline ends. Germline CDR1 reads LNHNV; CDR2 reads YYDKDF (reference sequence). The CDR3 sequence is 15 residues long.

This chain uses TRBV7-9 with TRBJ1-4; D remains unclear. This CDR3 comprises 18 residues. The V gene's germline CDR1 is SEHNR and CDR2 FQNEAQ (reference sequence). Deletions cut 5 bases from V and 2 bases from J, with 21 bases between. The CDR3 coding sequence is TGTGCCAGCAGCCGCGCTATGGGGAGGGCTGCGACTAATGAAAAACTGTTTTTT. It encodes CASSRAMGRAATNEKLFF. Full variable domain (outside the CDR3, taken from reference TRBV7-9 and TRBJ1-4): DTGVSQNPRHKITKRGQNVTFRCDPISEHNRLYWYRQTLGQGPEFLTYFQNEAQLEKSRLLSDRFSAERPKGSFSTLEIQRTEQGDSAMYLCASSRAMGRAATNEKLFFGSGTQLSVL.

V usage is TRBV28 and J usage is TRBJ1-6; D is unresolved. With 7 bases removed from V and 9 bases from J, the gap between germline ends came to 10 bases. This CDR3 region has 12 residues. The germline CDR1 and CDR2 sequences are MDHEN and SYDVKM. This chain's CDR3 is CASTGVRSPLHF. CDR3 in DNA: TGTGCCAGCACCGGGGTACGTTCACCCCTCCACTTT. Variable domain in full (rest from reference TRBV28 and TRBJ1-6): DVKVTQSSRYLVKRTGEKVFLECVQDMDHENMFWYRQDPGLGLRLIYFSYDVKMKEKGDIPEGYSVSREKKERFSLILESASTNQTSMYLCASTGVRSPLHFGNGTRLTVT.

The chain joins TRBV7-2 to TRBJ2-4; the D is unclear. V lost 3 bases, J lost 1 base, and 13 bases lay in between. The CDR3 runs to 16 residues. Germline CDR1 and CDR2: SGHTA and FQGNSA. CDR3 sequence: CASSLSPEPAKNIQYF. The CDR3 nucleotides are TGTGCCAGCAGCTTGAGCCCAGAGCCGGCCAAAAACATTCAGTACTTC.

The rearrangement links TRBV5-6 to TRBJ1-5, with D possibly matching TRBD1 (6 bases). V lost 0 bases and J lost 7, with 14 bases in between. The germline V gene encodes CDR1 SGHDT and CDR2 YYEEEE. The CDR3 totals 15 residues. CDR3 nucleotide sequence: TGTGCCAGCAGCTTGGCGCAGGGGCTACAGCAGCCCCAGCATTTT. Translation gives CASSLAQGLQQPQHF.

The CDR3 reads CASSQAAGRTGELFF. CDR3 sequence (DNA): TGTGCCAGCAGCCAAGCGGCAGGGCGCACCGGGGAGCTGTTTTTT. The chain links TRBV3-1 (or the pseudogene TRBV3-2) to TRBJ2-2, with a tentative D call TRBD1 (5 bases). This CDR3 has 15 amino acids. Germline CDR1 reads LGHDT; CDR2 reads YNNKEL (reference sequence). Between the trimmed V and J ends, which lost 1 base and 4 bases, there was a span of 10 bases.

The V and J genes are TRBV7-9 and TRBJ1-3; D perhaps matches TRBD1 (6 bases). The V end was cut by 5 bases, the J end by 4 bases, with 12 bases between. Germline assignment: CDR1 SEHNR and CDR2 FQNEAQ (reference sequence). This CDR3 is 14 amino acids long. Here the CDR3 reads CASSPTGAGNTIYF. As DNA, the CDR3 is TGTGCCAGCAGCCCCACGGGGGCAGGAAACACCATATATTTT.

The chain is built from TRBV6-2 or TRBV6-3 and TRBJ2-1; D is uncertain. Per germline, CDR1 MNHEY and CDR2 SVGEGT. The CDR3 covers 14 residues. Trimming took 2 bases from V and 4 from J, leaving 9 bases between them. The CDR3 DNA is TGTGCCAGCAGTTACGGGTTTCAGTACAATGAGCAGTTCTTC. Its translation: CASSYGFQYNEQFF.

The V and J genes are TRBV21-1 and TRBJ2-2; the table's D gene call, TRBD1, was not cross checked with the DNA. TRBV21-1 is described as a pseudogene. CDR3 length equals 15 residues. DNA of the CDR3: TGTGCCAGCAGCAAGCCGGGACAGGGCCCCGGGGAGCTGTTTTTT. Translation: CASSKPGQGPGELFF.

The chain couples TRBV28 to TRBJ1-1; D remains ambiguous. Trimming left V 7 bases short and J 6 bases short, with 9 bases between. CDR1 is MDHEN, CDR2 SYDVKM, per germline. The length of the CDR3 is 11 residues. CDR3 protein: CASKVRAEAFF. Written as DNA, the CDR3 is TGTGCCAGCAAAGTCCGGGCTGAAGCTTTCTTT.

In DNA, the CDR3 is TGTGCCAGCCGAGCCCGGGCGGGGCGGGGGGAGGAGACCCAGTACTTC. This codes for CASRARAGRGEETQYF. The V call is TRBV27, the J call TRBJ2-5; 8 bases match TRBD2. V gave up 8 bases and J gave up 5 bases; unmatched junction bases: 16. The germline gives CDR1 MNHEY, CDR2 SMNVEV (reference sequence). The length of the CDR3 is 16 residues.

The chain has TRBV5-1 and TRBJ2-2; D assignment may be TRBD1 or TRBD2 (5 bases each). CDR3 length: 16 amino acids. V shed 2 bases and J shed 5 bases, with 16 bases lying between them. Germline-derived CDR1 and CDR2 are SGHRS and YFSETQ. The CDR3 region is CASSFGGGGETGELFF. The CDR3 DNA reads TGCGCCAGCAGCTTTGGTGGGGGTGGAGAAACCGGGGAGCTGTTTTTT.

The chain recombines TRBV7-2 with TRBJ1-5; D ambiguous. CDR1 SGHTA and CDR2 FQGNSA come from the germline V gene. V dropped 1 base and J dropped 8 bases, with 15 bases sitting between them. There are 15 residues in the CDR3. For the CDR3, the DNA is TGTGCCAGCAGCTTAGACAGCGGTACGAGAAAGCCCCAGCATTTT. This translates into CASSLDSGTRKPQHF.

The chain employs TRBV6-5 and TRBJ1-5; no reliable D call. Trimming removed 0 bases from V and 8 bases from J, with 11 bases in between. The germline gives CDR1 MNHEY, CDR2 SVGAGI. The CDR3 is 14 residues long. CDR3 nucleotides: TGTGCCAGCAGTTACTCGAGATCGCGGGAGCCCCAGCATTTT. Residues: CASSYSRSREPQHF.

This rearrangement joins TRBV11-3 to TRBJ2-2; 7 nucleotides agree with TRBD1. CDR1 and CDR2 (germline): SGHNT, YENEEA. Unmatched junction bases numbered 3, after V lost 8 bases and J lost 0 bases. This CDR3 spans 14 amino acids. Here the CDR3 reads CASQTGSNTGELFF. In DNA form, the CDR3 reads TGTGCCAGCCAGACAGGGTCGAACACCGGGGAGCTGTTTTTT.

The rearrangement uses TRBV19 and TRBJ2-2, with D unresolved. Per the germline V gene, CDR1 is LNHDA and CDR2 is SQIVND (reference sequence). The CDR3 runs 14 residues. V was shortened by 1 base and J by 4 bases, with 7 bases between the two germline ends. CDR3 residues: CASSIAPATGELFF. CDR3 nucleotide sequence: TGTGCCAGTAGTATAGCCCCTGCCACCGGGGAGCTGTTTTTT.

The chain joins TRBV28 to TRBJ2-7; no reliable D call. CDR3 length: 12 residues. Trimming took off 5 bases at V and 4 bases at J, with 9 bases between the two ends. CDR1 and CDR2 from the germline V gene are MDHEN and SYDVKM. The CDR3 protein is CASSPDLYEQYF. In nucleotides, the CDR3 is TGTGCCAGCAGTCCAGACCTGTACGAGCAGTACTTC. Looking up the rest from reference TRBV28 and TRBJ2-7 gives the full variable domain: DVKVTQSSRYLVKRTGEKVFLECVQDMDHENMFWYRQDPGLGLRLIYFSYDVKMKEKGDIPEGYSVSREKKERFSLILESASTNQTSMYLCASSPDLYEQYFGPGTRLTVT.

The chain links TRBV6-6 to TRBJ2-1; 12 bases fit TRBD2. The CDR3 covers 15 residues. Per germline, CDR1 MNHNY and CDR2 SVGAGI (reference sequence). The V and J ends lost 5 bases and 7 bases, in that order; junction bases with no gene match: 6. CDR3 in amino acids: CASSPGTSGRNEQFF. The CDR3 nucleotides read TGTGCCAGCAGTCCCGGGACTAGCGGGCGTAATGAGCAGTTCTTC.

This clone has only a few counts. The rearrangement links TRBV6-2 or TRBV6-3 to TRBJ2-7; 11 bases align to TRBD2. V trimming: 6 bases; J trimming: 6 bases; junction bases outside the gene matches: 13. Per the germline V gene, CDR1 is MNHEY and CDR2 is SVGEGT. The length of the CDR3 is 16 residues. This CDR3 is CASSHPPGLAAVEQYF. The CDR3 DNA reads as TGTGCCAGCAGCCACCCGCCGGGACTAGCGGCCGTCGAGCAGTACTTC.

J is TRBJ2-7 and V is TRBV10-3; possibly TRBD2 for D (7 bases). The V end was cut by 7 bases, the J end by 0 bases, with 16 bases between. Germline assignment: CDR1 ENHRY and CDR2 SYGVKD. The CDR3 length is 15 residues. CDR3 DNA: TGTGCCATCACCCCGGTTGGGGGGGCCTCCTACGAGCAGTACTTC. Amino acid sequence: CAITPVGGASYEQYF.